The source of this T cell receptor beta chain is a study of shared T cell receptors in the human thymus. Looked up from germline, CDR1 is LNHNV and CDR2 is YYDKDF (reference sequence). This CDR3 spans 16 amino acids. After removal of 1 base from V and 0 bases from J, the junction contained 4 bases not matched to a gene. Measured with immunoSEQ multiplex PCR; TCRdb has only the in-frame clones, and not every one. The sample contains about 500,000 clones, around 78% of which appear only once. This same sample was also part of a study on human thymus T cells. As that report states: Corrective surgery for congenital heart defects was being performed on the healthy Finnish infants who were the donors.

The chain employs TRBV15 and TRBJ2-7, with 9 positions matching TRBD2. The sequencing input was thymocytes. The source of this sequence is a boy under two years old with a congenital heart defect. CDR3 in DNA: TGTGCCACCAGCAGAGTACTAGCGGGTCGCTCCTACGAGCAGTACTTC. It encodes CATSRVLAGRSYEQYF.